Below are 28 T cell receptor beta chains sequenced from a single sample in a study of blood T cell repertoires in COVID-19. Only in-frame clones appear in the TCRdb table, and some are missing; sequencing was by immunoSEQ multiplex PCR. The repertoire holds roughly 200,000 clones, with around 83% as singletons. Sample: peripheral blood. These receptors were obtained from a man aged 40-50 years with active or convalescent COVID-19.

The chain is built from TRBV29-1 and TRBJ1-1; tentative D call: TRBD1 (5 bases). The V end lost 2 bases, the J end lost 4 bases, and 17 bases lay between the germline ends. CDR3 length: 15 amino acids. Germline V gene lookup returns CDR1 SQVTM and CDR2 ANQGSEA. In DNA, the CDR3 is TGCAGCGTTGAATTAAGGCAGGGAATGGGCACTGAAGCTTTCTTT. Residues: CSVELRQGMGTEAFF. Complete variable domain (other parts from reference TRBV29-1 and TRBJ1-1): SAVISQKPSRDICQRGTSLTIQCQVDSQVTMMFWYRQQPGQSLTLIATANQGSEATYESGFVIDKFPISRPNLTFSTLTVSNMSPEDSSIYLCSVELRQGMGTEAFFGQGTRLTVV.

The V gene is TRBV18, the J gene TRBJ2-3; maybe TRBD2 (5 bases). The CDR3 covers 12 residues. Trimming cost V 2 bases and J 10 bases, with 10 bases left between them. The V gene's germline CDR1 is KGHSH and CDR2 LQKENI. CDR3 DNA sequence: TGTGCCAGCTCACCAAACGGAGGTGCGCAGTATTTT. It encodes CASSPNGGAQYF. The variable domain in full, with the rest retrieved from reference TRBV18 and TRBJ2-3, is NAGVMQNPRHLVRRRGQEARLRCSPMKGHSHVYWYRQLPEEGLKFMVYLQKENIIDESGMPKERFSAEFPKEGPSILRIQQVVRGDSAAYFCASSPNGGAQYFGPGTRLTVL.

In nucleotides, the CDR3 is TGTGCCAGCAGCCGTGGGCCACCTGGGGCCAACGTCCTGACTTTC. It translates to CASSRGPPGANVLTF. The chain employs TRBV3-1 (or the pseudogene TRBV3-2) and TRBJ2-6, with D uncertain. V was shortened by 4 bases and J by 2 bases, with 9 bases between the two germline ends. The CDR3 sequence is 15 residues long. Germline V CDR1 and CDR2: LGHDT, YNNKEL (reference sequence).

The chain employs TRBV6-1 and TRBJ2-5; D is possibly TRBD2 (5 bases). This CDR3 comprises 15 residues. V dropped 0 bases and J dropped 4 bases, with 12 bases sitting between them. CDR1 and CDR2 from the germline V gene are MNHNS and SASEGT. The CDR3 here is CASSEARVWGETQYF. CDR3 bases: TGTGCCAGCAGTGAAGCGAGGGTGTGGGGAGAGACCCAGTACTTC.

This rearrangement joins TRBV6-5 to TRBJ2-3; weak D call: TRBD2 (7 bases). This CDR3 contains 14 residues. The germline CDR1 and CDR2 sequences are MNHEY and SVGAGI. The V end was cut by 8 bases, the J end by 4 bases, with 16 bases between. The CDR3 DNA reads TGTGCCAGCTCTAGGGGGGGAAGCCCAGATACGCAGTATTTT. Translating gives CASSRGGSPDTQYF.

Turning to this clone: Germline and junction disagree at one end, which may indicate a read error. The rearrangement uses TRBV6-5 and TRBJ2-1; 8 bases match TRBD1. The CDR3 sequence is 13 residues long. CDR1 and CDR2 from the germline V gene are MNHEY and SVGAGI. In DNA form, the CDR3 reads TGTGCCAGCAGGGAGTCCGTACCGGGCAGGGGGCTCTTC. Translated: CASRESVPGRGLF.

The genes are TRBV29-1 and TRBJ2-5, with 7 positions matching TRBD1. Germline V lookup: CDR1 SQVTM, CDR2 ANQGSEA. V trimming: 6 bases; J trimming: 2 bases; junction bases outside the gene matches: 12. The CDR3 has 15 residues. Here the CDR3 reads CSVERQGWSQETQYF. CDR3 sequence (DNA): TGCAGCGTAGAAAGACAGGGATGGAGTCAAGAGACCCAGTACTTC.

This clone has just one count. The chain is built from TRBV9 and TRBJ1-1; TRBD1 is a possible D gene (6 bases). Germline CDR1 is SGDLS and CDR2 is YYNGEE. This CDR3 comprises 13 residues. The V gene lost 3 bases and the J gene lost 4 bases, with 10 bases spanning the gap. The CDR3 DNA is TGTGCCAGCAGCGAGATAGGGGGCACTGAAGCTTTCTTT. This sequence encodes CASSEIGGTEAFF.

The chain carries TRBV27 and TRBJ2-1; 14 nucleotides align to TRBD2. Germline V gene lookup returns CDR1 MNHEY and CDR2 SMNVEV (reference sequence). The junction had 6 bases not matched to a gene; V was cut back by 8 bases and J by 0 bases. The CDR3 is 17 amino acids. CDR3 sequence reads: CASLGLAGVYSYNEQFF. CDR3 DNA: TGTGCCAGCCTGGGACTAGCGGGAGTTTACTCCTACAATGAGCAGTTCTTC.

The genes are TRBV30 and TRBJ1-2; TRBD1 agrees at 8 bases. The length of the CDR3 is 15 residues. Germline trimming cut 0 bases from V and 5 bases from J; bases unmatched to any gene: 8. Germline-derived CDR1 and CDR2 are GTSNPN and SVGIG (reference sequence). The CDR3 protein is CAWSVSRGHKYGYTF. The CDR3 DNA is TGTGCCTGGAGTGTGTCCAGGGGGCATAAGTATGGCTACACCTTC.

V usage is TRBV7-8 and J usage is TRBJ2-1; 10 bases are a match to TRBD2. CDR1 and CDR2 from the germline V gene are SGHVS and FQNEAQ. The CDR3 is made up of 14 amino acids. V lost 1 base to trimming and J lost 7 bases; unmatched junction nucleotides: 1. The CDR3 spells CASSLELAGNEQFF. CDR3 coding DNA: TGTGCCAGCAGCTTAGAACTAGCGGGAAATGAGCAGTTCTTC.

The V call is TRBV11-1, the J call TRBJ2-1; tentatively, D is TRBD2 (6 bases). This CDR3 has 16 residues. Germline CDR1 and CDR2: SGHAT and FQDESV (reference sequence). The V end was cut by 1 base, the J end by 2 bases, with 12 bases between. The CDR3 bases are TGTGCCAGCAGCTTAGTGGCGGGGCGTACCTACAATGAGCAGTTCTTC. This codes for CASSLVAGRTYNEQFF.

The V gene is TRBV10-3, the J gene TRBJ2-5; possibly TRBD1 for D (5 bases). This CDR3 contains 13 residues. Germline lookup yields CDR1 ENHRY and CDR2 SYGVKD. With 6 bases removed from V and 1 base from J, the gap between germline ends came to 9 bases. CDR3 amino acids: CAIREDSQETQYF. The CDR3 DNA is TGTGCCATCAGGGAAGACAGCCAAGAGACCCAGTACTTC.

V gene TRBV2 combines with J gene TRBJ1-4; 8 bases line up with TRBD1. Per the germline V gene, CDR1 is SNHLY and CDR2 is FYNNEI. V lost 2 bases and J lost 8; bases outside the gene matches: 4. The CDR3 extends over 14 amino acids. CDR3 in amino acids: CASSERQGAEKLFF. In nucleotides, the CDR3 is TGTGCCAGCAGTGAAAGGCAGGGGGCGGAAAAACTGTTTTTT.

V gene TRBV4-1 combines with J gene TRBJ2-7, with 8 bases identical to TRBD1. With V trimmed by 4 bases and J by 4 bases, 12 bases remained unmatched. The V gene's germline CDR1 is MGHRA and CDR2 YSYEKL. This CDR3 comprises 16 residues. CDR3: CASSLASTGALYEQYF. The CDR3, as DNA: TGCGCCAGCAGCCTCGCTTCGACAGGGGCGCTTTACGAGCAGTACTTC.

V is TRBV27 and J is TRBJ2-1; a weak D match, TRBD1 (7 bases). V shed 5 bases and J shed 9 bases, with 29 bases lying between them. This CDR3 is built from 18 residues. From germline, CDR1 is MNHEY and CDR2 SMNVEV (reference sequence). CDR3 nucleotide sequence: TGTGCCAGCAGTACCGAGACGACAGGGAGGTATTCCCCGTTTGAGCAGTTCTTC. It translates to CASSTETTGRYSPFEQFF.

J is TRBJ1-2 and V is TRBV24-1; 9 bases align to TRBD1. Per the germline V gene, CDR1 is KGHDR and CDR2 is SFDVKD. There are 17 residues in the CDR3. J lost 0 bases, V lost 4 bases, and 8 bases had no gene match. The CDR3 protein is CATSEAGQGPSNYGYTF. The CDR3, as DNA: TGTGCCACCAGTGAGGCTGGACAGGGGCCATCTAACTATGGCTACACCTTC.

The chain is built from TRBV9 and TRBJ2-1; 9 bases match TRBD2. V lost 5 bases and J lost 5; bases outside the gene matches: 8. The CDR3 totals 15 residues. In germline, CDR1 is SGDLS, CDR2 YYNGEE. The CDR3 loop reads CASRSSGNGHNEQFF. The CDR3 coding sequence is TGTGCCAGCAGGTCTAGCGGGAACGGGCACAATGAGCAGTTCTTC.

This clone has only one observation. CDR3 loop: CASSGGGTNYGYTF. DNA of the CDR3: TGCGCCAGCAGCGGGGGAGGGACTAACTATGGCTACACCTTC. V gene TRBV5-1 combines with J gene TRBJ1-2; D possibly corresponds to TRBD1 (5 bases). Germline loops: CDR1 SGHRS, CDR2 YFSETQ. V was shortened by 4 bases and J by 0 bases, with 10 bases between the two germline ends. This CDR3 is 14 amino acids long.

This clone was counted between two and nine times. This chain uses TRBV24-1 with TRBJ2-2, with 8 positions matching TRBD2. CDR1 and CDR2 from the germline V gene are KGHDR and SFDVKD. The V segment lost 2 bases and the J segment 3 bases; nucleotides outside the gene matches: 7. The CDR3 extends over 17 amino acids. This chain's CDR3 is CATSDSAGAVYTGELFF. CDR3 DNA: TGTGCCACCAGTGATTCAGCGGGGGCAGTCTACACCGGGGAGCTGTTTTTT.

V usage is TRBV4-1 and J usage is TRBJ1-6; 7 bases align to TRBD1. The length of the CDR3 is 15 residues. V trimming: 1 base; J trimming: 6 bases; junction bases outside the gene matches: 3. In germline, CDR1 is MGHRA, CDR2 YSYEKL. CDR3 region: CASSQGTGPNSPLHF. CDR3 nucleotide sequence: TGCGCCAGCAGCCAAGGGACAGGACCTAATTCACCCCTCCACTTT.

Here the CDR3 reads CARPFWPAGAQPQHF. CDR3 nucleotides: TGTGCCAGACCTTTCTGGCCGGCAGGGGCTCAGCCCCAGCATTTT. The V gene is TRBV6-6, the J gene TRBJ1-5; TRBD1 might be the D (6 bases). V lost 9 bases to trimming and J lost 6 bases, with 21 bases between them. Per germline, CDR1 MNHNY and CDR2 SVGAGI (reference sequence). This CDR3 spans 15 amino acids.

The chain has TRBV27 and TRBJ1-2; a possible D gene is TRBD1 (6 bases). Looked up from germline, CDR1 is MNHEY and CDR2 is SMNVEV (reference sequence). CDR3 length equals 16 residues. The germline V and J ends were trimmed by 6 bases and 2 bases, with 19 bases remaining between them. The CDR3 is CASRAFNRVGNYGYTF. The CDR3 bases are TGTGCCAGCAGGGCGTTCAACAGGGTGGGGAACTATGGCTACACCTTC.

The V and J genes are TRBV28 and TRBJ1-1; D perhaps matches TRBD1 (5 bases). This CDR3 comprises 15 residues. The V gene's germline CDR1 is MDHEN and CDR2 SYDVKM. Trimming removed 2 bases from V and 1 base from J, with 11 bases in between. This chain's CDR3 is CASSLPTQENTEAFF. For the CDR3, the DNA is TGTGCCAGCAGTTTACCCACACAGGAGAACACTGAAGCTTTCTTT.

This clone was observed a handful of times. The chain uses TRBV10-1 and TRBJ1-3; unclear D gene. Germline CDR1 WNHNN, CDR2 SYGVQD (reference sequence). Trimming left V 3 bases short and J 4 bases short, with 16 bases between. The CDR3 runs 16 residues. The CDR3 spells CASSDTKGVLGNTIYF. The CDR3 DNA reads TGCGCCAGCAGTGATACTAAAGGAGTTTTGGGAAACACCATATATTTT.

CDR3 nucleotides: TGTGCCAGTTCCGACAGGGAACTAAATCAGCCCCAGCATTTT. Translating it yields CASSDRELNQPQHF. This sequence joins TRBV19 and TRBJ1-5; 7 nucleotides align to TRBD1. V trimming: 8 bases; J trimming: 4 bases; junction bases outside the gene matches: 8. The CDR3 covers 14 residues. The germline V gene encodes CDR1 LNHDA and CDR2 SQIVND (reference sequence).

CDR3 protein: CATSDSPGQGSSEQFF. The CDR3 DNA sequence: TGTGCCACCAGTGATTCCCCGGGACAGGGCTCAAGTGAGCAGTTCTTC. V is TRBV24-1 and J is TRBJ2-1; 9 nucleotides match TRBD1. Germline loops: CDR1 KGHDR, CDR2 SFDVKD. The V segment lost 2 bases and the J segment 9 bases; nucleotides outside the gene matches: 10. The CDR3 has 16 amino acids.

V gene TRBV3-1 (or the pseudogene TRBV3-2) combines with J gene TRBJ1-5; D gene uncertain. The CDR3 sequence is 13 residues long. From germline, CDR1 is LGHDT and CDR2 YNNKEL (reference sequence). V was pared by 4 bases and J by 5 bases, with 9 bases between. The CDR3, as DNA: TGTGCCAGCAGCCCTTCCCTAGATCAGCCCCAGCATTTT. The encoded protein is CASSPSLDQPQHF.